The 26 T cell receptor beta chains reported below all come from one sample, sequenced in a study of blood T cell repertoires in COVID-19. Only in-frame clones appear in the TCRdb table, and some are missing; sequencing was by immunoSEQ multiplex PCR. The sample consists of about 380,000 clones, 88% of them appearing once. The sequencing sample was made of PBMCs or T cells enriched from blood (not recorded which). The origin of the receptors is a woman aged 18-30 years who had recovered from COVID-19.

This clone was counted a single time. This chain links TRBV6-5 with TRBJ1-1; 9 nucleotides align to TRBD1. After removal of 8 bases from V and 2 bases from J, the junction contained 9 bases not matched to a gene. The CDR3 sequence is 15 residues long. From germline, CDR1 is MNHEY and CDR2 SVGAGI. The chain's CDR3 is CASGITGGVNTEAFF. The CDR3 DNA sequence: TGTGCCAGCGGGATTACAGGGGGCGTAAACACTGAAGCTTTCTTT.

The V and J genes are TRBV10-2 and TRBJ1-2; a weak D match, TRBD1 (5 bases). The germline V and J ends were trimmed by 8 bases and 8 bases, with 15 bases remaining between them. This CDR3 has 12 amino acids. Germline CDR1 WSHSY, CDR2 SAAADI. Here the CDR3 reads CASGHLREGYTF. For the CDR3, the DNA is TGCGCCAGCGGACACCTCAGGGAAGGCTACACCTTC.

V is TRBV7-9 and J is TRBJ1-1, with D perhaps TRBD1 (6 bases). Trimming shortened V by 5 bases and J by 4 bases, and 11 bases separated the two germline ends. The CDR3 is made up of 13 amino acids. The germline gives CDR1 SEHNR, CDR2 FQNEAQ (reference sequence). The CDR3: CASSVQGSTEAFF. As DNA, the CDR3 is TGTGCCAGCAGCGTACAGGGCTCCACTGAAGCTTTCTTT. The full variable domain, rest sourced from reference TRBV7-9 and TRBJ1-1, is DTGVSQNPRHKITKRGQNVTFRCDPISEHNRLYWYRQTLGQGPEFLTYFQNEAQLEKSRLLSDRFSAERPKGSFSTLEIQRTEQGDSAMYLCASSVQGSTEAFFGQGTRLTVV.

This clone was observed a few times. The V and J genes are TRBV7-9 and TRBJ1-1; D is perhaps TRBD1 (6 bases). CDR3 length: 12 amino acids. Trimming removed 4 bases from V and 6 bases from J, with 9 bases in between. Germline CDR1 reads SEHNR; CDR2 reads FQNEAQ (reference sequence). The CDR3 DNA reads TGTGCCAGCAGCTCTAAGGGGGCTGAAGCTTTCTTT. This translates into CASSSKGAEAFF.

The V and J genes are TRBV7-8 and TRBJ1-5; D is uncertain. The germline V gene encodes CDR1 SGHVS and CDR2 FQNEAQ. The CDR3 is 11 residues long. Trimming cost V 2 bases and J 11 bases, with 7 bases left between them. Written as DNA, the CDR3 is TGTGCCAGCAGCTTATCGGTAACCCAGCATTTT. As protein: CASSLSVTQHF.

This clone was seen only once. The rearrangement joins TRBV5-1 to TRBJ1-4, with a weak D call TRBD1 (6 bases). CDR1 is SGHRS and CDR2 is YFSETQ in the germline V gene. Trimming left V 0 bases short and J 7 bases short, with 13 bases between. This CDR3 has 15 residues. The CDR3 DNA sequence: TGCGCCAGCAGCTTGGGCAGGGGCCCCCCTGAAAAACTGTTTTTT. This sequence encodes CASSLGRGPPEKLFF.

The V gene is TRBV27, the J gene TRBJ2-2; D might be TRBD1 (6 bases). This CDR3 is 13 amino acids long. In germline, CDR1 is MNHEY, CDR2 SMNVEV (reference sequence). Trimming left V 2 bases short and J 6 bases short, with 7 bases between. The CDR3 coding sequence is TGTGCCAGCAGTTTAGCAGGGGCCGGGGAGCTGTTTTTT. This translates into CASSLAGAGELFF.

CDR3 amino acids: CAWSSYRVPNEKLFF. In DNA, the CDR3 is TGTGCCTGGAGTTCATACAGGGTGCCTAATGAAAAACTGTTTTTT. The chain is built from TRBV30 and TRBJ1-4; the D gene is possibly TRBD1 (6 bases). V shed 2 bases and J shed 3 bases, with 13 bases lying between them. The germline V gene encodes CDR1 GTSNPN and CDR2 SVGIG (reference sequence). CDR3 size: 15 residues.

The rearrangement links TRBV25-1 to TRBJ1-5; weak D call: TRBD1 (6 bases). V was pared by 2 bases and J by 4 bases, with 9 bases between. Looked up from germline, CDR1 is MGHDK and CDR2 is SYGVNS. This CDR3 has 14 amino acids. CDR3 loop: CASSERGNNQPQHF. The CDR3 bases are TGTGCCAGCAGTGAAAGGGGGAATAATCAGCCCCAGCATTTT.

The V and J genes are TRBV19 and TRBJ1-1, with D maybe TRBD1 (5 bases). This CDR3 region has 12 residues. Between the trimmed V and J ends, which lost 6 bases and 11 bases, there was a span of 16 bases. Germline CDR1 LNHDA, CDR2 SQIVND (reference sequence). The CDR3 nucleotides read TGTGCCAGTAGCCCCCTAGGGGCGAGGGCTTTCTTT. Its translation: CASSPLGARAFF.

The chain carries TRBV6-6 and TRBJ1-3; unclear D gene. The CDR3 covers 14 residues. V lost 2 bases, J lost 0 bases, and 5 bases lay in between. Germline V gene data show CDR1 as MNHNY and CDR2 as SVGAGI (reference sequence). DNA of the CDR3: TGTGCCAGCAGTTACAGCCTCTCTGGAAACACCATATATTTT. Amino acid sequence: CASSYSLSGNTIYF.

CDR3 nucleotide sequence: TGTGCCAGCAGCTTCCGTCCGGGGCAGGGGTGGCAAGAGACCCAGTACTTC. This encodes CASSFRPGQGWQETQYF. This chain links TRBV7-2 with TRBJ2-5; the D gene is possibly TRBD1 (6 bases). V gave up 3 bases and J gave up 2 bases, with 19 bases separating them. The germline CDR1 and CDR2 sequences are SGHTA and FQGNSA. The CDR3 runs 17 residues.

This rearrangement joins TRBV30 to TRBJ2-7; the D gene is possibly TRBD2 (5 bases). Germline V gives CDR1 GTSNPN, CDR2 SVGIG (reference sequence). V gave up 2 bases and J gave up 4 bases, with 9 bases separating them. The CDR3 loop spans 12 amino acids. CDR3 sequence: CAWSSSWYEQYF. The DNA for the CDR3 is TGTGCCTGGAGTTCTAGCTGGTACGAGCAGTACTTC.

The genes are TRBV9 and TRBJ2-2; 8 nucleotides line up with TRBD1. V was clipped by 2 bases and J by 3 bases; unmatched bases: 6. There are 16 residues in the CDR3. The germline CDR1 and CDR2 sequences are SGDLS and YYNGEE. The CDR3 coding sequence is TGTGCCAGCAGCGTCGCGACAGGGGTATACACCGGGGAGCTGTTTTTT. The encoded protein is CASSVATGVYTGELFF.

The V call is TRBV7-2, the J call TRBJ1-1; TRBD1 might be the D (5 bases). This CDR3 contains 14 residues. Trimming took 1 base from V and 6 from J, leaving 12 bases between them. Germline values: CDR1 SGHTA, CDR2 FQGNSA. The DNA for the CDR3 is TGTGCCAGCAGCTTAGATCAGGCAGGGCCTGAAGCTTTCTTT. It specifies CASSLDQAGPEAFF.

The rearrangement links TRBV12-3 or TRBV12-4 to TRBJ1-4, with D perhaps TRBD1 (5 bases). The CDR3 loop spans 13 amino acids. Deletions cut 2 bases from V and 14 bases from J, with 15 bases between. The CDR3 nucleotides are TGTGCCAGCAGTTTAAGGCCGGACACCGATCTGTTTTTT. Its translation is CASSLRPDTDLFF.

CDR3 sequence: CASSFGGASTDTQYF. The CDR3 coding sequence is TGTGCCAGCAGCTTCGGGGGAGCTAGCACAGATACGCAGTATTTT. V gene TRBV7-6 combines with J gene TRBJ2-3, with a weak D call TRBD2 (6 bases). This CDR3 region has 15 residues. Germline V gene lookup returns CDR1 SGHVS and CDR2 FNYEAQ. The ends were cut back, 3 bases at V and 0 bases at J, with 10 bases in the middle.

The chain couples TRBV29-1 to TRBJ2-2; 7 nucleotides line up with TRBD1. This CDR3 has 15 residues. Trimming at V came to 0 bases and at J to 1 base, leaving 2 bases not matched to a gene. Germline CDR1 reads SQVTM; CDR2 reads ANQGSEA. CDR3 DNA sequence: TGCAGCGTTGAAGAATGGACAGGGAACACCGGGGAGCTGTTTTTT. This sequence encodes CSVEEWTGNTGELFF.

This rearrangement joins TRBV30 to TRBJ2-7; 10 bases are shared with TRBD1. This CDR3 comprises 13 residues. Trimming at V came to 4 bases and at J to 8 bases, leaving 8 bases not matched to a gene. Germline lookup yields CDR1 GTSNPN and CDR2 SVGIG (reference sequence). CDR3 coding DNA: TGTGCCTGGATCCCCCGGGACAGGGGAAAGCAGTACTTC. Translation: CAWIPRDRGKQYF.

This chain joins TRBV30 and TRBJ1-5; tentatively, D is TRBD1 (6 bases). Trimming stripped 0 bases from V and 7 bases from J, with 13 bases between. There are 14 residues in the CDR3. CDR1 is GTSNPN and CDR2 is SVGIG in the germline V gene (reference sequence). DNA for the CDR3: TGTGCCTGGAGTGTAGGCCAGGGGAGACAGCCCCAGCATTTT. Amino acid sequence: CAWSVGQGRQPQHF. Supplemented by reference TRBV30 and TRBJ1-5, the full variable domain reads SQTIHQWPATLVQPVGSPLSLECTVEGTSNPNLYWYRQAAGRGLQLLFYSVGIGQISSEVPQNLSASRPQDRQFILSSKKLLLSDSGFYLCAWSVGQGRQPQHFGDGTRLSIL.

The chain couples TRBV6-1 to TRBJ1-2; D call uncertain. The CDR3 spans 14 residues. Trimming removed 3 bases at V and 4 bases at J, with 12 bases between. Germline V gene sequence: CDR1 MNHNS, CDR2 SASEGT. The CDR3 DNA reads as TGTGCCAGCAGTGATTCGGGGAGGTTCTATGGCTACACCTTC. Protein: CASSDSGRFYGYTF.

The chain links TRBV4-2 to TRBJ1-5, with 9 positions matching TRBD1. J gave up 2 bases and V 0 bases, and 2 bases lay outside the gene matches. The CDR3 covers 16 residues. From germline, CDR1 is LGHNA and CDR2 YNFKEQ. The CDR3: CASSQEQGAGNQPQHF. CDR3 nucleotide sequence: TGTGCCAGCAGCCAAGAACAGGGGGCAGGCAATCAGCCCCAGCATTTT.

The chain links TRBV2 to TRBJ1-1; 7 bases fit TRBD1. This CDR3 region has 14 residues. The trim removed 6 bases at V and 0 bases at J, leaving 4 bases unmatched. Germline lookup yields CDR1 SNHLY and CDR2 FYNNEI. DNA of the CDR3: TGTGCCAGCAGCCCGGGACAGATGAACACTGAAGCTTTCTTT. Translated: CASSPGQMNTEAFF.

The CDR3 loop is CASAKTNYNEQFF. CDR3 bases: TGTGCCAGCGCCAAGACAAACTACAATGAGCAGTTCTTC. This chain links TRBV6-5 with TRBJ2-1; D gene uncertain. This CDR3 has 13 amino acids. In germline, CDR1 is MNHEY, CDR2 SVGAGI. The V end lost 8 bases, the J end lost 3 bases, and 11 bases lay between the germline ends.

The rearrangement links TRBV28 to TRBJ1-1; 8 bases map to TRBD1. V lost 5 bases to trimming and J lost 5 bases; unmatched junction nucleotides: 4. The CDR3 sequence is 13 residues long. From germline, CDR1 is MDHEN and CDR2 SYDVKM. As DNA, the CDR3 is TGTGCCAGCAGTCGACAGGGGAGGACTGAAGCTTTCTTT. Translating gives CASSRQGRTEAFF.

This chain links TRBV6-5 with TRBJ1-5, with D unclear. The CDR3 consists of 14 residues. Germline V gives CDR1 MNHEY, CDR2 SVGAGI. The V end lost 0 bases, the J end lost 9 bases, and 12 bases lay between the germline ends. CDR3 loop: CASSYSTDRWPQHF. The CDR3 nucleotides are TGTGCCAGCAGTTACTCCACAGACCGTTGGCCCCAGCATTTT.